The following is a T cell receptor beta chain sequence with its context. At the DNA level, this CDR3 is encoded by other sequences in the same sample as well. The entry originates in a study of OX40 agonist ivuxolimab in advanced cancers. Germline V gives CDR1 SQVTM, CDR2 ANQGSEA. The CDR3 covers 13 residues. Assay used: immunoSEQ multiplex PCR; TCRdb lists only in-frame clones, some missing. The sample holds over 75,000 clones, 80% to 95% seen once. Material: CD4+ or CD8+ T cells sorted from blood, obtained in a trial of the OX40 agonist ivuxolimab. This receptor was obtained from an adult with an advanced solid tumor such as melanoma, head and neck, liver or kidney cancer. The chain is built from TRBV29-1 and TRBJ1-1; TRBD1 might be the D (6 bases). The CDR3 region is CSGGGQMNTEAFF. The CDR3 DNA reads TGCAGTGGGGGAGGACAGATGAACACTGAAGCTTTCTTT.